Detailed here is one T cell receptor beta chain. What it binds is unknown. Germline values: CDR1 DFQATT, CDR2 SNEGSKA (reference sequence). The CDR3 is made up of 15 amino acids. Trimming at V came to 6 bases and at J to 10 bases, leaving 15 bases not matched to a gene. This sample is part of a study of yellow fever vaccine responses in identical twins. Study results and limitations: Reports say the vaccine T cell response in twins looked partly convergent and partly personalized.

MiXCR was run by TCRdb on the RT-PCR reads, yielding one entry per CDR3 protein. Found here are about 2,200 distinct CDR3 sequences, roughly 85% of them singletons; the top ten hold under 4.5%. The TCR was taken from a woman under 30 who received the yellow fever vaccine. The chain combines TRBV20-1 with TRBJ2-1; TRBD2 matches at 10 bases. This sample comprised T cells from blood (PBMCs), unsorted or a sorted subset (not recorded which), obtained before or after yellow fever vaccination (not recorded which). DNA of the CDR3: TGCAGTGCCCCGAACCAGGGACTAGCGAAAACAGAGCAGTTCTTC. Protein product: CSAPNQGLAKTEQFF.